The 8 T cell receptor beta chains given below trace back to one sample, sequenced in a study of T cell clones after liver transplantation. Clones were read by immunoSEQ multiplex PCR, and TCRdb kept only the in-frame ones, dropping some. The data show approximately 26,000 clones, about three quarters seen once. The sequencing here drew on CD4+ T cells from blood, taken before liver transplant. Receptor source: a human donor who received a liver transplant.

This clone occurred once. The chain joins TRBV6-6 to TRBJ1-2; TRBD1 agrees at 7 bases. The CDR3 contains 14 residues. Per the germline V gene, CDR1 is MNHNY and CDR2 is SVGAGI (reference sequence). With V trimmed by 4 bases and J by 4 bases, 6 bases remained unmatched. The CDR3 reads CASSSGTDFYGYTF. The CDR3 DNA follows: TGTGCCAGCAGTTCCGGGACAGACTTCTATGGCTACACCTTC.

The chain couples TRBV5-1 to TRBJ2-5; 9 nucleotides align to TRBD1. J was trimmed by 4 bases and V by 4 bases; bases with no gene match: 5. The CDR3 runs 14 residues. Germline-derived CDR1 and CDR2 are SGHRS and YFSETQ. CDR3 residues: CASSRTGVGETQYF. The DNA for the CDR3 is TGCGCCAGCAGCCGGACAGGGGTCGGAGAGACCCAGTACTTC.

The chain uses TRBV7-2 and TRBJ2-1; D gene unclear. Per the germline V gene, CDR1 is SGHTA and CDR2 is FQGNSA. The CDR3 is 13 residues long. The germline V and J ends were trimmed by 4 bases and 2 bases, with 6 bases remaining between them. CDR3 in amino acids: CASSSPTYNEQFF. The CDR3 bases are TGTGCCAGCAGCTCTCCAACCTACAATGAGCAGTTCTTC.

V usage is TRBV28 and J usage is TRBJ1-3; the match to TRBD1 covers 8 bases. Germline assignment: CDR1 MDHEN and CDR2 SYDVKM. This CDR3 has 16 amino acids. V shed 8 bases and J 0 bases; nucleotides not matched to a gene: 9. The CDR3 nucleotides are TGTGCCAGCGGGGGGGACAGGCTAAGCTCTGGAAACACCATATATTTT. Translating it yields CASGGDRLSSGNTIYF.

This rearrangement joins TRBV5-8 to TRBJ2-5; D gene uncertain. The germline CDR1 and CDR2 sequences are SGHTS and YDEGEE. There are 16 residues in the CDR3. The germline V and J ends were trimmed by 4 bases and 1 base, with 17 bases remaining between them. The CDR3 DNA sequence: TGTGCCAGCAGCGCTGGGGTTCCCCGATTCCAAGAGACCCAGTACTTC. Amino acids: CASSAGVPRFQETQYF. The whole variable domain, remainder taken from reference TRBV5-8 and TRBJ2-5, is EAGVTQSPTHLIKTRGQQATLRCSPISGHTSVYWYQQALGLGLQFLLWYDEGEERNRGNFPPRFSGRQFPNYSSELNVNALELEDSALYLCASSAGVPRFQETQYFGPGTRLLVL.

The chain carries TRBV11-2 and TRBJ2-4; D is possibly TRBD2 (5 bases). Trimming shortened V by 1 base and J by 1 base, and 8 bases separated the two germline ends. CDR3 length equals 15 residues. Germline CDR1 and CDR2: SGHAT and FQNNGV. This CDR3 is CASSLGGEAKNIQYF. The CDR3 region has the DNA TGTGCCAGCAGCTTAGGTGGGGAGGCCAAAAACATTCAGTACTTC. Looking up the rest from reference TRBV11-2 and TRBJ2-4 gives the full variable domain: EAGVAQSPRYKIIEKRQSVAFWCNPISGHATLYWYQQILGQGPKLLIQFQNNGVVDDSQLPKDRFSAERLKGVDSTLKIQPAKLEDSAVYLCASSLGGEAKNIQYFGAGTRLSVL.

In DNA form, the CDR3 reads TGTGCCAGCAGCCAGGGACTAGCGGGAGATACGCAGTATTTT. This gives the protein CASSQGLAGDTQYF. This chain links TRBV5-6 with TRBJ2-3; TRBD2 aligns across 12 bases. This CDR3 region has 14 residues. Trimming at V came to 4 bases and at J to 5 bases, leaving 2 bases not matched to a gene. Germline-derived CDR1 and CDR2 are SGHDT and YYEEEE.

This chain connects TRBV2 to TRBJ2-1, with 9 bases that match TRBD2. The CDR3 sequence is 13 residues long. Germline CDR1 is SNHLY and CDR2 is FYNNEI. The ends lost 5 bases at V and 15 bases at J; junction bases unmatched: 11. CDR3 protein: CASSRTSAGERFF. The CDR3 coding sequence is TGTGCCAGCAGTCGGACTAGCGCTGGCGAACGGTTCTTC.